The next 13 T cell receptor beta chains were all read from a single sample in a study of blood T cell repertoires in COVID-19. Method: immunoSEQ multiplex PCR; TCRdb's copy keeps in-frame clones and lacks some. In the table there are about 500,000 clones, approximately 86% of which are singletons. The specimen was PBMCs or T cells enriched from blood (not recorded which). These receptors were collected from a young woman who had recovered from COVID-19.

The CDR3 sequence is CASEGLAKAEQYF. The CDR3 coding sequence is TGTGCCTCCGAGGGACTAGCGAAGGCCGAGCAGTACTTC. The genes are TRBV2 and TRBJ2-7; 10 nucleotides agree with TRBD2. The CDR3 covers 13 residues. Germline V gives CDR1 SNHLY, CDR2 FYNNEI. Losses at the gene ends were 11 bases for V and 6 bases for J; bases not matched to a gene: 10.

The chain employs TRBV2 and TRBJ2-7, with TRBD1 as a possible D gene (5 bases). Trimming took off 3 bases at V and 6 bases at J, with 15 bases between the two ends. This CDR3 is built from 14 residues. Germline CDR1 is SNHLY and CDR2 is FYNNEI. CDR3 coding DNA: TGTGCCAGCAGTGATACAGCAGGGAAACGCGAGCAGTACTTC. It specifies CASSDTAGKREQYF.

For the CDR3, the DNA is TGTGCCAGTAGTATTCTTGATAGCTCTGGAAACACCATATATTTT. This encodes CASSILDSSGNTIYF. V gene TRBV19 combines with J gene TRBJ1-3; D call uncertain. The V gene's germline CDR1 is LNHDA and CDR2 SQIVND (reference sequence). Trimming removed 3 bases at V and 0 bases at J, with 9 bases between. The CDR3 spans 15 residues.

DNA of the CDR3: TGTGCCAGCAGCTTAGGACAGACCCTTGAAGCTTTCTTT. Translation: CASSLGQTLEAFF. This chain joins TRBV7-9 and TRBJ1-1; TRBD1 might be the D (5 bases). The length of the CDR3 is 13 residues. The germline gives CDR1 SEHNR, CDR2 FQNEAQ (reference sequence). V lost 1 base and J lost 7, with 10 bases in between.

The table lists this clone with a few counts. The chain is built from TRBV5-1 and TRBJ1-1, with no clear D. Germline values: CDR1 SGHRS, CDR2 YFSETQ. There are 13 residues in the CDR3. V was trimmed by 0 bases and J by 6 bases, leaving 9 bases between them. DNA of the CDR3: TGCGCCAGCAGCTTGGGTCTTGGAGCTGAAGCTTTCTTT. This sequence encodes CASSLGLGAEAFF.

The chain carries TRBV6-5 and TRBJ2-5, with D hard to call. Trimming pared 3 bases from V and 2 bases from J, leaving 7 bases between. CDR1 is MNHEY and CDR2 is SVGAGI in the germline V gene. This CDR3 region has 13 residues. CDR3 DNA sequence: TGTGCCAGCAGTTATTCACATCAAGAGACCCAGTACTTC. This encodes CASSYSHQETQYF.

J is TRBJ1-1 and V is TRBV30, with TRBD1 as a possible D gene (5 bases). The CDR3 covers 15 residues. Germline V gene sequence: CDR1 GTSNPN, CDR2 SVGIG (reference sequence). Trimming took 2 bases from V and 1 from J, leaving 14 bases between them. The CDR3: CAWSIGGAPNTEAFF. In DNA form, the CDR3 reads TGTGCCTGGAGTATCGGCGGGGCCCCGAACACTGAAGCTTTCTTT.

The V gene is TRBV5-1, the J gene TRBJ1-4; tentatively, D is TRBD1 (5 bases). V was clipped by 3 bases and J by 7 bases, with 16 bases between them. Per the germline V gene, CDR1 is SGHRS and CDR2 is YFSETQ. The CDR3 totals 15 residues. CDR3 bases: TGCGCCAGCAGCTCGACGGGACTCGGAGGTGAAAAACTGTTTTTT. As protein: CASSSTGLGGEKLFF.

This chain joins TRBV2 and TRBJ1-2, with a tentative D call TRBD1 (5 bases). CDR1 SNHLY and CDR2 FYNNEI come from the germline V gene. This CDR3 spans 15 amino acids. Trimming stripped 8 bases from V and 2 bases from J, with 18 bases between. The CDR3 reads CASRGLRPLNYGYTF. The DNA of the CDR3 is TGTGCCAGCCGGGGACTCCGGCCCTTAAACTATGGCTACACCTTC.

The chain carries TRBV7-2 and TRBJ1-5, with D uncertain. The CDR3 length is 12 residues. CDR1 and CDR2 from the germline V gene are SGHTA and FQGNSA. V lost 2 bases to trimming and J lost 4 bases, with 3 bases between them. The CDR3 bases are TGTGCCAGCAGCTTACCTAATCAGCCCCAGCATTTT. This translates into CASSLPNQPQHF.

V is TRBV5-1 and J is TRBJ1-2; D gene uncertain. Per germline, CDR1 SGHRS and CDR2 YFSETQ. Trimming stripped 2 bases from V and 8 bases from J, with 22 bases between. The CDR3 length is 16 residues. The CDR3 here is CASSLAPGEIGVGYTF. The DNA for the CDR3 is TGCGCCAGCAGCTTAGCCCCCGGGGAAATCGGGGTAGGCTACACCTTC.

This clone was recorded once. The V call is TRBV12-3 or TRBV12-4, the J call TRBJ1-5; no clear D. Trimming shortened V by 3 bases and J by 7 bases, and 10 bases separated the two germline ends. The CDR3 runs 13 residues. CDR3 sequence: CASSFAGGQPQHF. The DNA for the CDR3 is TGTGCCAGCAGTTTTGCGGGTGGCCAGCCCCAGCATTTT.

The J gene is TRBJ1-2, the V gene TRBV5-4; tentative D call: TRBD1 (6 bases). The V gene's germline CDR1 is SGHNT and CDR2 YYREEE (reference sequence). The V gene lost 4 bases and the J gene lost 4 bases, with 8 bases spanning the gap. The CDR3 spans 12 residues. DNA for the CDR3: TGTGCCAGCAGCCCGGACAGCTATGGCTACACCTTC. This gives the protein CASSPDSYGYTF.